The source of this TCR beta chain is a study of blood T cells in healthy people across ages. Whole-study findings and limits: In long-lived donors, naive CD4+ cell counts and diversity exceeded those of aged donors.

V trimming: 6 bases; J trimming: 4 bases; junction bases outside the gene matches: 8. Germline CDR1 reads SQVTM; CDR2 reads ANQGSEA. The CDR3 length is 14 residues. As regards this clonotype: Its cognate antigen is unknown.

A second PCR, run for about 7 to 12 cycles, used a sample-barcoded 5' primer plus a J-beta primer mix. Each cDNA molecule received a tag from a template-switch adaptor that had 12 random nucleotides. TCRdb itself ran the 5' RACE reads through MiXCR, one entry per CDR3 protein. The profile shows 1.5 million to 1.9 million distinct CDR3 sequences, roughly 43% of them singletons. Input material: blood. The chain couples TRBV29-1 to TRBJ2-1; 8 nucleotides match TRBD2. The clonotype was recovered from a young woman in good health. CDR3 protein: CSVVSGRGYNEQFF. CDR3 nucleotide sequence: TGCAGCGTGGTGAGCGGGAGAGGGTACAATGAGCAGTTCTTC.